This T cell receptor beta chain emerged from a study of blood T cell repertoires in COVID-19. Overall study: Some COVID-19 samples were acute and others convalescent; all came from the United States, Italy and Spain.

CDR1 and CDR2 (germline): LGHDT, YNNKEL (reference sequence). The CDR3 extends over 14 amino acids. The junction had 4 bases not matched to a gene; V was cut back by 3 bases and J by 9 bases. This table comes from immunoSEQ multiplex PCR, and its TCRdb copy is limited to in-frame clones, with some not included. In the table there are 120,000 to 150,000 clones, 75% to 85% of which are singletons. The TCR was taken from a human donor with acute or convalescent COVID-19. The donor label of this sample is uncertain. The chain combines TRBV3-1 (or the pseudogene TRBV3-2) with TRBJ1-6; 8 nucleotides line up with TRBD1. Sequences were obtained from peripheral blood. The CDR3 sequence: CASSHGQGGSPLHF. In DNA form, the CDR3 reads TGTGCCAGCAGCCACGGACAGGGCGGTTCACCCCTCCACTTT.